These T cell receptor beta chains were read from a single sample in a study of blood T cell repertoires in COVID-19. Libraries were prepared by immunoSEQ multiplex PCR; TCRdb keeps only in-frame clonotypes and omits some of them. The data contain tens of thousands of clones, roughly 73% of them singletons. Input material: peripheral blood. These receptors all stem from a human donor in a cohort sampled during active or convalescent COVID-19. CDR3s include the opening cysteine and the closing phenylalanine or tryptophan. Fields, in order: D gene, V gene, clone size, J gene, CDR3 protein, CDR3 DNA. A D gene is named only where the DNA matches it firmly. A row's size may be missing; if present it is once, few, many or a size class.

D gene: TRBD1; V gene: TRBV11-2; clone size: once; J gene: TRBJ1-2; CDR3 protein: CASSPTGTGPYGYTF; CDR3 DNA: TGTGCCAGCAGCCCCACCGGGACAGGGCCTTATGGCTACACCTTC
D gene: .; V gene: TRBV2; clone size: .; J gene: TRBJ2-7; CDR3 protein: CASKEGGYEQYF; CDR3 DNA: TGTGCCAGCAAGGAGGGTGGGTACGAGCAGTACTTC
D gene: TRBD2; V gene: TRBV6-5; clone size: few; J gene: TRBJ2-5; CDR3 protein: CASSYERGGLQETQYF; CDR3 DNA: TGTGCCAGCAGTTACGAGCGGGGGGGCCTACAAGAGACCCAGTACTTC
D gene: .; V gene: TRBV5-1; clone size: few; J gene: TRBJ1-1; CDR3 protein: CASSLGFTGYLNTEAFF; CDR3 DNA: TGCGCCAGCAGCTTGGGGTTTACAGGGTACTTGAACACTGAAGCTTTCTTT
D gene: TRBD1; V gene: TRBV5-1; clone size: .; J gene: TRBJ1-1; CDR3 protein: CASSPQGNTRRGEAFF; CDR3 DNA: TGCGCCAGCAGCCCACAGGGGAACACGCGCAGAGGTGAAGCTTTCTTT
D gene: TRBD1; V gene: TRBV29-1; clone size: .; J gene: TRBJ1-2; CDR3 protein: CSAYQGAVYGYTF; CDR3 DNA: TGCAGCGCTTACCAGGGGGCAGTCTATGGCTACACCTTC
D gene: TRBD2; V gene: TRBV4-2; clone size: .; J gene: TRBJ2-7; CDR3 protein: CASSQASGESYEQYF; CDR3 DNA: TGTGCCAGCAGCCAAGCCAGCGGGGAGTCCTACGAGCAGTACTTC
D gene: .; V gene: TRBV19; clone size: .; J gene: TRBJ1-2; CDR3 protein: CASLLQAGTNYGYTF; CDR3 DNA: TGTGCCAGTCTTCTCCAGGCAGGTACTAACTATGGCTACACCTTC
D gene: .; V gene: TRBV6-1; clone size: few; J gene: TRBJ1-1; CDR3 protein: CASSDSIQGLAEAFF; CDR3 DNA: TGTGCCAGCAGTGACAGTATTCAGGGTCTTGCTGAAGCTTTCTTT
D gene: .; V gene: TRBV7-9; clone size: few; J gene: TRBJ2-6; CDR3 protein: CASSLGLDSSGANVLTF; CDR3 DNA: TGTGCCAGCAGCCTCGGACTGGACTCGTCTGGGGCCAACGTCCTGACTTTC
D gene: TRBD2; V gene: TRBV6-5; clone size: .; J gene: TRBJ2-1; CDR3 protein: CASSYRLAGEDEQFF; CDR3 DNA: TGTGCCAGCAGTTACAGACTAGCGGGAGAAGATGAGCAGTTCTTC
D gene: TRBD1; V gene: TRBV6-5; clone size: many; J gene: TRBJ1-5; CDR3 protein: CASRSGQGENQPQHF; CDR3 DNA: TGTGCCAGCAGATCGGGACAGGGGGAGAATCAGCCCCAGCATTTT
D gene: TRBD1; V gene: TRBV19; clone size: few; J gene: TRBJ1-6; CDR3 protein: CASRGDRSDNSPLHF; CDR3 DNA: TGTGCCAGTAGGGGGGACAGGTCTGATAATTCACCCCTCCACTTT
D gene: TRBD1; V gene: TRBV7-9; clone size: .; J gene: TRBJ1-2; CDR3 protein: CASSPPGQGAFGYTF; CDR3 DNA: TGTGCCAGCAGCCCCCCGGGACAGGGGGCTTTCGGCTACACCTTC
D gene: TRBD1; V gene: TRBV19; clone size: .; J gene: TRBJ2-3; CDR3 protein: CASSLYGTGGRDTQYF; CDR3 DNA: TGTGCCAGTAGTCTTTACGGGACAGGGGGTCGAGATACGCAGTATTTT
D gene: .; V gene: TRBV7-9; clone size: .; J gene: TRBJ2-5; CDR3 protein: CASSLAAPGETQYF; CDR3 DNA: TGTGCCAGCAGCTTAGCGGCGCCGGGGGAGACCCAGTACTTC
D gene: .; V gene: TRBV6-6; clone size: medium-sized; J gene: TRBJ2-4; CDR3 protein: CASSSSGGRGDF; CDR3 DNA: TGTGCCAGCAGTTCGTCGGGGGGAAGGGGGGACTTC
D gene: .; V gene: TRBV28; clone size: .; J gene: TRBJ2-1; CDR3 protein: CASSTLRRGRLNEQFF; CDR3 DNA: TGTGCCAGCAGTACCCTGCGGCGGGGTCGACTCAATGAGCAGTTCTTC
D gene: TRBD2; V gene: TRBV28; clone size: .; J gene: TRBJ2-1; CDR3 protein: CASSLSAHLGLAFTSEQFF; CDR3 DNA: TGTGCCAGCAGTTTATCGGCGCACCTGGGACTAGCGTTCACCAGCGAGCAGTTCTTC
D gene: TRBD1; V gene: TRBV7-2; clone size: .; J gene: TRBJ1-1; CDR3 protein: CASSVGQGRTEAFF; CDR3 DNA: TGTGCCAGCAGCGTTGGACAGGGGCGGACTGAAGCTTTCTTT
D gene: TRBD1; V gene: TRBV4-1; clone size: .; J gene: TRBJ1-5; CDR3 protein: CASSQDGTDFYSNQPQHF; CDR3 DNA: TGCGCCAGCAGCCAAGATGGGACAGATTTTTATAGCAATCAGCCCCAGCATTTT
D gene: TRBD1; V gene: TRBV6-5; clone size: many; J gene: TRBJ2-3; CDR3 protein: CASSYRTGRDTQYF; CDR3 DNA: TGTGCCAGCAGTTACCGGACAGGGCGAGATACGCAGTATTTT
D gene: .; V gene: TRBV6-2/TRBV6-3; clone size: .; J gene: TRBJ2-3; CDR3 protein: CASSHWPGEQDTQYF; CDR3 DNA: TGTGCCAGCAGCCATTGGCCGGGGGAACAAGATACGCAGTATTTT
D gene: TRBD1; V gene: TRBV5-4; clone size: .; J gene: TRBJ1-2; CDR3 protein: CASRWTGTNIYGYTF; CDR3 DNA: TGTGCCAGCAGATGGACAGGGACTAATATCTATGGCTACACCTTC
D gene: .; V gene: TRBV28; clone size: .; J gene: TRBJ1-5; CDR3 protein: CASSLLGADSWGNQPQHF; CDR3 DNA: TGTGCCAGCAGTTTACTGGGGGCTGATTCCTGGGGCAATCAGCCCCAGCATTTT
D gene: TRBD2; V gene: TRBV29-1; clone size: .; J gene: TRBJ2-1; CDR3 protein: CSVDPSGGGPNEQFF; CDR3 DNA: TGCAGCGTTGATCCTAGCGGGGGGGGGCCCAATGAGCAGTTCTTC
D gene: .; V gene: TRBV19; clone size: .; J gene: TRBJ1-5; CDR3 protein: CASSIESGSNQPQHF; CDR3 DNA: TGTGCCAGTAGTATAGAGTCAGGGTCCAATCAGCCCCAGCATTTT
D gene: .; V gene: TRBV6-1; clone size: .; J gene: TRBJ2-3; CDR3 protein: CASSEAGRGTQYF; CDR3 DNA: TGTGCCAGCAGTGAAGCGGGAAGGGGTACGCAGTATTTT
D gene: .; V gene: TRBV7-2; clone size: .; J gene: TRBJ2-1; CDR3 protein: CASSLIEGNRFF; CDR3 DNA: TGTGCCAGCAGCTTGATAGAGGGTAATCGGTTCTTC
D gene: .; V gene: TRBV2; clone size: .; J gene: TRBJ1-2; CDR3 protein: CASTLSVLEANYGYTF; CDR3 DNA: TGTGCCAGCACCCTATCGGTCCTTGAGGCTAACTATGGCTACACCTTC
D gene: .; V gene: TRBV9; clone size: .; J gene: TRBJ2-3; CDR3 protein: CASSVAVGHLSTDTQYF; CDR3 DNA: TGTGCCAGCAGCGTAGCTGTGGGACACCTCAGCACAGATACGCAGTATTTT
D gene: .; V gene: TRBV7-9; clone size: .; J gene: TRBJ2-3; CDR3 protein: CASSHGSTDTQYF; CDR3 DNA: TGTGCCAGCAGCCACGGGAGCACAGATACGCAGTATTTT
D gene: .; V gene: TRBV7-8; clone size: .; J gene: TRBJ2-7; CDR3 protein: CASARHRSKGYEQYF; CDR3 DNA: TGTGCCAGTGCCAGACACAGGTCGAAAGGGTACGAGCAGTACTTC
D gene: .; V gene: TRBV7-2; clone size: .; J gene: TRBJ2-2; CDR3 protein: CASSLGGTNTGELFF; CDR3 DNA: TGTGCCAGCAGCTTAGGCGGTACGAACACCGGGGAGCTGTTTTTT
D gene: .; V gene: TRBV12-3/TRBV12-4; clone size: .; J gene: TRBJ2-1; CDR3 protein: CASTRDAYNEQFF; CDR3 DNA: TGTGCCAGCACGCGGGATGCCTACAATGAGCAGTTCTTC
D gene: .; V gene: TRBV2; clone size: .; J gene: TRBJ2-5; CDR3 protein: CASGGQETQYF; CDR3 DNA: TGTGCCAGCGGGGGGCAAGAGACCCAGTACTTC
D gene: TRBD2; V gene: TRBV10-2; clone size: few; J gene: TRBJ2-3; CDR3 protein: CASSEQRGLTDTQYF; CDR3 DNA: TGCGCCAGCAGTGAACAGCGGGGTCTCACAGATACGCAGTATTTT
D gene: .; V gene: TRBV4-3; clone size: .; J gene: TRBJ2-3; CDR3 protein: CASSQRSSGLITDTQYF; CDR3 DNA: TGCGCCAGCAGCCAACGGTCCTCCGGACTAATCACAGATACGCAGTATTTT
D gene: TRBD1; V gene: TRBV7-9; clone size: .; J gene: TRBJ2-5; CDR3 protein: CASSTGQGANPQYF; CDR3 DNA: TGTGCCAGCAGCACGGGACAGGGGGCGAATCCCCAGTACTTC
D gene: .; V gene: TRBV7-2; clone size: .; J gene: TRBJ2-1; CDR3 protein: CASSSGRIGGISYNEQFF; CDR3 DNA: TGTGCCAGCAGCTCAGGTAGGATTGGAGGGATCTCCTACAATGAGCAGTTCTTC
D gene: TRBD1; V gene: TRBV10-3; clone size: .; J gene: TRBJ2-2; CDR3 protein: CAIRVQGAYTGELFF; CDR3 DNA: TGTGCCATCAGGGTACAGGGGGCTTACACCGGGGAGCTGTTTTTT
D gene: TRBD1; V gene: TRBV3-1/TRBV3-2; clone size: .; J gene: TRBJ1-2; CDR3 protein: CASSQVDRGSVTDYGYTF; CDR3 DNA: TGTGCCAGCAGCCAAGTGGACAGGGGTTCGGTTACTGACTATGGCTACACCTTC
D gene: TRBD2; V gene: TRBV11-2; clone size: .; J gene: TRBJ2-1; CDR3 protein: CASTLLAGGYNEQFF; CDR3 DNA: TGTGCCAGCACCCTACTAGCGGGGGGCTACAATGAGCAGTTCTTC
D gene: .; V gene: TRBV11-2; clone size: .; J gene: TRBJ2-3; CDR3 protein: CASSSTGDTQYF; CDR3 DNA: TGTGCCAGCAGCTCGACTGGGGATACGCAGTATTTT
D gene: TRBD1; V gene: TRBV30; clone size: .; J gene: TRBJ1-2; CDR3 protein: CAWSRDRVFVGHGYTF; CDR3 DNA: TGTGCCTGGAGCCGGGACAGGGTTTTCGTCGGACATGGCTACACCTTC
D gene: TRBD1; V gene: TRBV7-9; clone size: .; J gene: TRBJ1-1; CDR3 protein: CASSFAGGPQNTEAFF; CDR3 DNA: TGTGCCAGCAGCTTTGCAGGGGGACCACAGAACACTGAAGCTTTCTTT
D gene: TRBD2; V gene: TRBV6-5; clone size: .; J gene: TRBJ2-1; CDR3 protein: CASSYGLAGANEQFF; CDR3 DNA: TGTGCCAGCAGTTACGGGCTAGCGGGGGCCAATGAGCAGTTCTTC
D gene: .; V gene: TRBV7-9; clone size: once; J gene: TRBJ2-3; CDR3 protein: CASSQAGQTDTQYF; CDR3 DNA: TGTGCCAGCAGCCAAGCGGGCCAGACAGATACGCAGTATTTT
D gene: .; V gene: TRBV19; clone size: .; J gene: TRBJ1-5; CDR3 protein: CASSVPAGPQHF; CDR3 DNA: TGTGCCAGTAGTGTACCCGCCGGGCCCCAGCATTTT
D gene: .; V gene: TRBV6-5; clone size: .; J gene: TRBJ1-2; CDR3 protein: CASNRIGGYGYTF; CDR3 DNA: TGTGCCAGCAACAGGATTGGGGGGTATGGCTACACCTTC
D gene: TRBD1; V gene: TRBV2; clone size: .; J gene: TRBJ1-1; CDR3 protein: CASSELAGGSTEAFF; CDR3 DNA: TGTGCCAGCAGTGAACTCGCAGGGGGTTCAACTGAAGCTTTCTTT
D gene: TRBD1; V gene: TRBV7-2; clone size: .; J gene: TRBJ1-3; CDR3 protein: CASSLNPTGGGYTIYF; CDR3 DNA: TGTGCCAGCAGCTTGAACCCAACAGGGGGTGGGTACACCATATATTTT
D gene: TRBD2; V gene: TRBV7-2; clone size: .; J gene: TRBJ2-1; CDR3 protein: CASIPTSSGKAREQFF; CDR3 DNA: TGTGCCAGCATCCCTACGTCTAGCGGGAAGGCGAGGGAGCAGTTCTTC